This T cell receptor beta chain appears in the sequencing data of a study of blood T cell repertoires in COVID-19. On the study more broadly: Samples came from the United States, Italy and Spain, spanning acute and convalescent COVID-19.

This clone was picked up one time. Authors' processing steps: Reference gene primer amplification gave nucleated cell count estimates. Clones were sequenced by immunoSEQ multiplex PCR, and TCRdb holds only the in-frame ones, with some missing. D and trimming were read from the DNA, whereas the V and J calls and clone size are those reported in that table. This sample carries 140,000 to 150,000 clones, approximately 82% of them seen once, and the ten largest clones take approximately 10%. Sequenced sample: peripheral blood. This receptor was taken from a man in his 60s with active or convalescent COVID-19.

This CDR3 reads CASSTAGGREQFF. The CDR3 bases are TGCGCCAGCAGCACCGCGGGAGGACGTGAGCAGTTCTTC. The chain has TRBV4-3 and TRBJ2-1; 8 bases line up with TRBD2. CDR3 length equals 13 residues. With V trimmed by 5 bases and J by 9 bases, 6 bases remained unmatched. Germline CDR1 reads LGHNA; CDR2 reads YSLEER.